The rows below give T cell receptor beta chains drawn from one sample of a study of blood T cells in healthy people across ages. TCRdb used MiXCR to reprocess the 5' RACE reads, holding one entry per CDR3 protein. Counted here are 1,500,000 or so distinct CDR3 sequences, 45% to 70% occurring once; the ten biggest clones make up over 5%. Sequenced sample: blood. The origin of the receptors is a man between 18 and 29 years old in good health. Both conserved end residues are part of each CDR3. The D gene is left open where the match is weak. Expanded clones get a size class; other rows say once, few or many, or leave the size out.

j_call d_call clone_size v_call cdr3_aa cdr3_nt
TRBJ1-5 NA once TRBV20-1 CSASHGTNNQPQHF TGCAGTGCTAGTCACGGCACCAACAATCAGCCCCAGCATTTT
TRBJ1-5 NA NA TRBV2 CASNRRESNQPQHF TGTGCCAGCAATAGACGCGAGAGCAATCAGCCCCAGCATTTT
TRBJ1-2 TRBD1 NA TRBV27 CASRPGTAIPEGYTF TGTGCCAGCAGGCCTGGGACAGCAATCCCTGAGGGCTACACCTTC
TRBJ1-5 NA NA TRBV16 CASDRDSDNQPQHF TGTGCCAGCGACCGTGACAGTGACAATCAGCCCCAGCATTTT
TRBJ1-1 NA few TRBV4-1 CASRPGQGSLVTEAFF TGCGCCAGCAGGCCCGGGCAAGGGTCTTTGGTCACTGAAGCTTTCTTT
TRBJ2-7 NA few TRBV10-3 CAISEQGFEQYF TGTGCCATCAGCGAGCAGGGCTTCGAGCAGTACTTC
TRBJ2-5 NA few TRBV7-2 CASSSLLETQYF TGTGCCAGCAGCTCTTTGCTGGAGACCCAGTACTTC
TRBJ1-2 NA NA TRBV6-2/TRBV6-3 CASIRSASAVYGYTF TGTGCCAGCATTCGATCGGCCAGTGCTGTCTATGGCTACACCTTC
TRBJ2-3 NA NA TRBV20-1 CSAKEVNTQYF TGCAGTGCGAAGGAAGTAAATACGCAGTATTTT
TRBJ1-4 TRBD1 NA TRBV10-3 CAISAAGGNEKLFF TGTGCCATCAGTGCCGCAGGGGGGAATGAAAAACTGTTTTTT
TRBJ1-2 TRBD1 once TRBV7-2 CASSPGTGLGYGYTF TGTGCCAGCAGCCCAGGGACAGGGTTAGGCTATGGCTACACCTTC
TRBJ2-5 TRBD1 NA TRBV7-9 CASSLARQGAVQYF TGTGCCAGCAGCTTAGCGAGACAGGGGGCAGTGCAGTACTTC
TRBJ1-1 TRBD1 NA TRBV4-3 CASSQTTGGEAEAFF TGCGCCAGCAGCCAGACCACAGGGGGGGAGGCTGAAGCTTTCTTT
TRBJ2-3 TRBD2 NA TRBV10-1 CASSDGTSGGKDTQYF TGCGCCAGCAGTGATGGGACTAGCGGGGGAAAAGATACGCAGTATTTT
TRBJ2-1 NA NA TRBV6-5 CASSYKGNSYNEQFF TGTGCCAGCAGTTACAAGGGGAATAGCTACAATGAGCAGTTCTTC
TRBJ2-3 TRBD2 NA TRBV27 CASSSPRTSGLRADTQYF TGTGCCAGCAGTTCCCCACGGACTAGCGGGCTCAGGGCAGATACGCAGTATTTT
TRBJ1-1 NA NA TRBV5-1 CASSLETGPNTEAFF TGCGCCAGCAGCTTGGAGACGGGCCCGAACACTGAAGCTTTCTTT
TRBJ2-1 TRBD2 few TRBV20-1 CSAAGTSDNEQFF TGCAGTGCTGCCGGGACTAGCGACAATGAGCAGTTCTTC
TRBJ1-1 TRBD1 NA TRBV5-1 CASSPTGEETEAFF TGCGCCAGCAGCCCAACAGGGGAGGAGACTGAAGCTTTCTTT
TRBJ1-4 TRBD1 NA TRBV11-2 CASSLASGRGSEKLFF TGTGCCAGCAGCTTAGCGTCCGGCAGGGGGAGCGAAAAACTGTTTTTT
TRBJ2-7 NA NA TRBV20-1 CSARDLRGNYEQYF TGCAGTGCTAGAGATCTCAGGGGCAACTACGAGCAGTACTTC
TRBJ2-5 NA NA TRBV2 CASIKAAQETQYF TGTGCCAGCATCAAGGCAGCCCAAGAGACCCAGTACTTC
TRBJ2-7 NA few TRBV27 CASRGLGTYEQYF TGTGCCAGCAGGGGGCTGGGTACCTACGAGCAGTACTTC
TRBJ1-1 NA NA TRBV7-9 CASSSWNTEAFF TGTGCCAGCAGCTCCTGGAACACTGAAGCTTTCTTT